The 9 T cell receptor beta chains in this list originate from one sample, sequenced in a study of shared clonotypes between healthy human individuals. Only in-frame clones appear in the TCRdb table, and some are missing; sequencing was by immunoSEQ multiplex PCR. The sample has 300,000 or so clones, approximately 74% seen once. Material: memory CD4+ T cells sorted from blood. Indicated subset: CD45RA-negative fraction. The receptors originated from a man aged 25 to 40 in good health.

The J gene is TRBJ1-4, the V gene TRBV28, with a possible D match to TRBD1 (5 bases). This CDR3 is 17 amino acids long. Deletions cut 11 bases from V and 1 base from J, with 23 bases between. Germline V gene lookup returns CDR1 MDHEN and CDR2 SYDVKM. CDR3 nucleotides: TGTGCCTGCCTAGGGCAGGGATTGGAAGAAACTAATGAAAAACTGTTTTTT. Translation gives CACLGQGLEETNEKLFF.

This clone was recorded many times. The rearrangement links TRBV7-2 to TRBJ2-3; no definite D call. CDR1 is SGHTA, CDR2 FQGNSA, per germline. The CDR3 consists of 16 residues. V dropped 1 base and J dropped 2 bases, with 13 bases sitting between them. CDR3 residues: CASSLEFGRYTDTQYF. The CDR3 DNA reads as TGTGCCAGCAGCTTAGAATTCGGACGCTACACAGATACGCAGTATTTT. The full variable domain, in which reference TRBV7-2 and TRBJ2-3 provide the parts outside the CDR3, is GAGVSQSPSNKVTEKGKDVELRCDPISGHTALYWYRQSLGQGLEFLIYFQGNSAPDKSGLPSDRFSAERTGGSVSTLTIQRTQQEDSAVYLCASSLEFGRYTDTQYFGPGTRLTVL.

The CDR3 DNA reads as TGTGCCAGCAGCTTGGAAGTCAGCAATCAGCCCCAGCATTTT. Its translation: CASSLEVSNQPQHF. The rearrangement uses TRBV5-6 and TRBJ1-5, with D unclear. Germline V gene sequence: CDR1 SGHDT, CDR2 YYEEEE. V lost 0 bases and J lost 1, with 5 bases in between. The CDR3 extends over 14 amino acids. Complete variable domain (other parts from reference TRBV5-6 and TRBJ1-5): DAGVTQSPTHLIKTRGQQVTLRCSPKSGHDTVSWYQQALGQGPQFIFQYYEEEERQRGNFPDRFSGHQFPNYSSELNVNALLLGDSALYLCASSLEVSNQPQHFGDGTRLSIL.

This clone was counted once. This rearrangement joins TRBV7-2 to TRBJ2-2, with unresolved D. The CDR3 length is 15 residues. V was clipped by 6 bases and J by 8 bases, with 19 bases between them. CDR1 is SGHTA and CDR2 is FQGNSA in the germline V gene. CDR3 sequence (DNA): TGTGCCAGCAGGTATAGTCCTGGCGAGGCAGGGGAGCTGTTTTTT. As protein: CASRYSPGEAGELFF.

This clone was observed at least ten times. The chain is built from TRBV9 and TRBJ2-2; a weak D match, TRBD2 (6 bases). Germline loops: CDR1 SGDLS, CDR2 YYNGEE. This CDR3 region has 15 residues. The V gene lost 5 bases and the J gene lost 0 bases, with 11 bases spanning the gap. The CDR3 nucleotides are TGTGCCAGCAGATGGCGGGACGCGAACACCGGGGAGCTGTTTTTT. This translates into CASRWRDANTGELFF.

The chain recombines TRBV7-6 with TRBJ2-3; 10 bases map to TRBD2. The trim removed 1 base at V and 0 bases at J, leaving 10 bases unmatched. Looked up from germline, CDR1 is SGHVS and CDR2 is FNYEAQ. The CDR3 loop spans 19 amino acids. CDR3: CASSLVGRGLAASTDTQYF. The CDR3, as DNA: TGTGCCAGCAGCTTAGTAGGTCGTGGACTAGCGGCTAGCACAGATACGCAGTATTTT.

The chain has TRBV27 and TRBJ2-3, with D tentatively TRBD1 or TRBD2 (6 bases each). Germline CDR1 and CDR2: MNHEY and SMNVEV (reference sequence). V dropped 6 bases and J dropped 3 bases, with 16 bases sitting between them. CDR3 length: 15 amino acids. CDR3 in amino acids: CASRPSGAGTDTQYF. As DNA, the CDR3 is TGTGCCAGCAGACCTTCGGGGGCGGGGACAGATACGCAGTATTTT.

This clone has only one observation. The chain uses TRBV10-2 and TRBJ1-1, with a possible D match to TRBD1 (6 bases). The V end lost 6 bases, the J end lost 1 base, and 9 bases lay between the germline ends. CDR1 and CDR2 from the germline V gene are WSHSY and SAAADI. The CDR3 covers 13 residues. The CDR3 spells CASSGQRNTEAFF. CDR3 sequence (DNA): TGCGCCAGCAGCGGACAGCGGAACACTGAAGCTTTCTTT.

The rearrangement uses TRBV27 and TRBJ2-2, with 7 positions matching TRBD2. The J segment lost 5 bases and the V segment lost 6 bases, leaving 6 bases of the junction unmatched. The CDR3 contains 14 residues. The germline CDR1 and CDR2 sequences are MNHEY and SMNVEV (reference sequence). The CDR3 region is CASRGDYLTGELFF. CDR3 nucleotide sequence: TGTGCCAGCAGGGGGGACTACCTAACCGGGGAGCTGTTTTTT.